This passage covers 31 T cell receptor beta chains from one sample sequenced in a study of identical twins. A single record per CDR3 protein comes from TCRdb applying MiXCR to the 5' RACE reads. The sample lists roughly 1.6 million distinct CDR3 sequences; less than 35% were seen once. The sequencing input was cord blood. Receptors were obtained from a newborn girl in good health.

The chain carries TRBV6-6 and TRBJ2-4; 8 bases map to TRBD1. J gave up 13 bases and V 2 bases, and 10 bases lay outside the gene matches. This CDR3 has 14 residues. The germline gives CDR1 MNHNY, CDR2 SVGAGI (reference sequence). As DNA, the CDR3 is TGTGCCAGCAGTTACCAGGGGGCGACGGGGGAGCAGTACTTC. Protein: CASSYQGATGEQYF.

This clonotype has more than one count but fewer than ten. The rearrangement joins TRBV5-4 to TRBJ2-2; 7 nucleotides align to TRBD1. Germline V gene data show CDR1 as SGHNT and CDR2 as YYREEE (reference sequence). With 0 bases clipped from V and 7 bases from J, the junction kept 0 bases outside the gene matches. The CDR3 covers 13 residues. CDR3 in amino acids: CASSLGQGGELFF. As DNA, the CDR3 is TGTGCCAGCAGCTTGGGACAGGGCGGGGAGCTGTTTTTT. Variable domain in full (rest from reference TRBV5-4 and TRBJ2-2): ETGVTQSPTHLIKTRGQQVTLRCSSQSGHNTVSWYQQALGQGPQFIFQYYREEENGRGNFPPRFSGLQFPNYSSELNVNALELDDSALYLCASSLGQGGELFFGEGSRLTVL.

This clonotype was observed many times. This chain uses TRBV5-1 with TRBJ2-5; 8 nucleotides line up with TRBD2. Matching the DNA end better, TRBJ2-7 makes the J call doubtful. CDR1 SGHRS and CDR2 YFSETQ come from the germline V gene. The length of the CDR3 is 13 residues. CDR3 sequence: CASSSGIGYEQYF. The CDR3 region has the DNA TGCGCCAGCAGTAGCGGGATAGGGTACGAGCAGTACTTC.

This clonotype was observed a handful of times. This chain connects TRBV7-9 to TRBJ2-5; no definite D call. The CDR3 is 13 amino acids. The V gene's germline CDR1 is SEHNR and CDR2 FQNEAQ (reference sequence). The ends were cut back, 1 base at V and 5 bases at J, with 8 bases in the middle. This CDR3 reads CASSLVATETQYF. The CDR3 region has the DNA TGTGCCAGCAGCTTAGTTGCTACCGAGACCCAGTACTTC.

The chain recombines TRBV5-6 with TRBJ2-3, with 8 bases matching TRBD1. This CDR3 comprises 12 residues. Per the germline V gene, CDR1 is SGHDT and CDR2 is YYEEEE. V was pared by 4 bases and J by 8 bases, with 3 bases of the junction left unmatched. The CDR3 loop reads CASSPGQATQYF. DNA for the CDR3: TGTGCCAGCAGCCCGGGACAGGCTACGCAGTATTTT. Drawing the rest from reference TRBV5-6 and TRBJ2-3, the complete variable domain is DAGVTQSPTHLIKTRGQQVTLRCSPKSGHDTVSWYQQALGQGPQFIFQYYEEEERQRGNFPDRFSGHQFPNYSSELNVNALLLGDSALYLCASSPGQATQYFGPGTRLTVL.

The J gene is TRBJ1-1, the V gene TRBV10-3, with TRBD1 as a possible D gene (6 bases). The CDR3 consists of 14 residues. The ends were cut back, 4 bases at V and 2 bases at J, with 11 bases in the middle. CDR1 is ENHRY, CDR2 SYGVKD, per germline. CDR3 sequence (DNA): TGTGCCATCAGTGGGCGGGGGCGAAACACTGAAGCTTTCTTT. Its protein is CAISGRGRNTEAFF.

The V call is TRBV5-1, the J call TRBJ2-3; 11 positions match TRBD2. There are 18 residues in the CDR3. Germline trimming cut 4 bases from V and 3 bases from J; bases unmatched to any gene: 13. The germline CDR1 and CDR2 sequences are SGHRS and YFSETQ. CDR3 nucleotide sequence: TGCGCCAGCAGCCCGGCGGGACTAGCGGTTTCGTGGACAGATACGCAGTATTTT. Encoded protein: CASSPAGLAVSWTDTQYF.

V usage is TRBV20-1 and J usage is TRBJ2-3; D is possibly TRBD2 (6 bases). The CDR3 runs 15 residues. V lost 3 bases and J 3 bases, leaving 16 bases between the germline ends. Germline assignment: CDR1 DFQATT and CDR2 SNEGSKA (reference sequence). The CDR3, as DNA: TGCAGTGCTAGTGCCGGAGGGCCTCGAACAGATACGCAGTATTTT. This codes for CSASAGGPRTDTQYF.

The chain couples TRBV6-5 to TRBJ2-7; 14 positions match TRBD2. After removal of 3 bases from V and 0 bases from J, the junction contained 10 bases not matched to a gene. Looked up from germline, CDR1 is MNHEY and CDR2 is SVGAGI. CDR3 length: 19 residues. The CDR3 DNA reads TGTGCCAGCAGTTATCACGGACTAGCGGGAGGTAAAACCTCCTACGAGCAGTACTTC. It is translated as CASSYHGLAGGKTSYEQYF.

This chain joins TRBV7-2 and TRBJ1-1; 8 bases fit TRBD1. The length of the CDR3 is 16 residues. CDR1 and CDR2 from the germline V gene are SGHTA and FQGNSA. With V trimmed by 6 bases and J by 0 bases, 9 bases remained unmatched. For the CDR3, the DNA is TGTGCCAGCAGTCACGACAGGGGAAGGCTGAACACTGAAGCTTTCTTT. It yields the protein CASSHDRGRLNTEAFF.

This clonotype showed up many times. The J gene is TRBJ1-2, the V gene TRBV14, with TRBD1 matching over 8 bases. From germline, CDR1 is SGHDN and CDR2 FVKESK. The CDR3 totals 11 residues. Trimming at V came to 10 bases and at J to 4 bases, leaving 2 bases not matched to a gene. CDR3 nucleotides: TGTGCCAAAGGGACAGGCTATGGCTACACCTTC. Its translation is CAKGTGYGYTF.

The chain is built from TRBV20-1 and TRBJ2-1; a possible D gene is TRBD1 (6 bases). There are 14 residues in the CDR3. CDR1 DFQATT and CDR2 SNEGSKA come from the germline V gene (reference sequence). The ends were cut back, 5 bases at V and 6 bases at J, with 17 bases in the middle. The CDR3 nucleotides are TGCAGTGCTGACGGACAGAAATGGAGCAATGAGCAGTTCTTC. As protein: CSADGQKWSNEQFF.

The genes are TRBV28 and TRBJ2-7; 10 bases align to TRBD2. Unmatched junction bases numbered 4, after V lost 8 bases and J lost 3 bases. Per germline, CDR1 MDHEN and CDR2 SYDVKM. The CDR3 loop spans 13 amino acids. CDR3 DNA sequence: TGTGCCAGCGGCGGACTAGCGGTCTACGAGCAGTACTTC. This codes for CASGGLAVYEQYF.

This clonotype was counted between two and nine times. The chain couples TRBV6-1 to TRBJ1-5; maybe TRBD1 (6 bases). The CDR3 extends over 15 amino acids. The germline V and J ends were trimmed by 7 bases and 2 bases, with 15 bases remaining between them. CDR1 MNHNS and CDR2 SASEGT come from the germline V gene. CDR3 DNA sequence: TGTGCCAGCACCCAGGGGTCGGATGGCAATCAGCCCCAGCATTTT. Amino acid sequence: CASTQGSDGNQPQHF.

The gene calls are TRBV28 and TRBJ2-7; TRBD2 is a possible D gene (6 bases). V gave up 2 bases and J gave up 0 bases, with 14 bases separating them. CDR1 is MDHEN, CDR2 SYDVKM, per germline. The CDR3 has 16 residues. CDR3 bases: TGTGCCAGCAGTTTAGTGGCGGGGCCGAGCTCCTACGAGCAGTACTTC. It is translated as CASSLVAGPSSYEQYF.

The sample holds many counts of this clonotype. V is TRBV7-9 and J is TRBJ2-3, with no clear D. V lost 5 bases, J lost 3 bases, and 12 bases lay in between. The CDR3 spans 14 residues. Germline V gene data show CDR1 as SEHNR and CDR2 as FQNEAQ (reference sequence). The CDR3 sequence is CASSPAVGTDTQYF. CDR3 coding DNA: TGTGCCAGCAGCCCCGCCGTGGGAACAGATACGCAGTATTTT. The complete variable domain, with remaining parts taken from reference TRBV7-9 and TRBJ2-3, reads DTGVSQNPRHKITKRGQNVTFRCDPISEHNRLYWYRQTLGQGPEFLTYFQNEAQLEKSRLLSDRFSAERPKGSFSTLEIQRTEQGDSAMYLCASSPAVGTDTQYFGPGTRLTVL.

This clonotype was seen many times. The chain couples TRBV12-3 or TRBV12-4 to TRBJ2-5, with no clear D. CDR3 size: 12 residues. Trimming took off 4 bases at V and 4 bases at J, with 7 bases between the two ends. The CDR3 DNA follows: TGTGCCAGCAGTTCCTCGGGAGAGACCCAGTACTTC. It codes for CASSSSGETQYF.

The gene calls are TRBV6-1 and TRBJ1-2; tentatively, D is TRBD1 (5 bases). The CDR3 runs 17 residues. Germline V gene lookup returns CDR1 MNHNS and CDR2 SASEGT. Trimming removed 5 bases from V and 4 bases from J, with 23 bases in between. CDR3 coding DNA: TGTGCCAGCAGTCCCGACAGAGCGTTGGTCGTCAGCTATGGCTACACCTTC. Encoded protein: CASSPDRALVVSYGYTF.

The rearrangement links TRBV4-1 to TRBJ2-3; D not certain. Germline CDR1 and CDR2: MGHRA and YSYEKL. Deletions cut 2 bases from V and 4 bases from J, with 13 bases between. This CDR3 has 15 residues. The CDR3 protein is CASSQLPTSADTQYF. In nucleotides, the CDR3 is TGCGCCAGCAGCCAATTGCCCACCTCCGCAGATACGCAGTATTTT.

This sequence joins TRBV12-3 or TRBV12-4 and TRBJ2-1; D uncertain. There are 14 residues in the CDR3. With 5 bases removed from V and 3 bases from J, the gap between germline ends came to 11 bases. Here the CDR3 reads CASSPPQNYNEQFF. The CDR3 nucleotides are TGTGCCAGCAGTCCCCCACAGAACTACAATGAGCAGTTCTTC.

The CDR3 loop reads CASSSRDTSPLHF. In DNA, the CDR3 is TGTGCCAGCAGTTCCCGGGACACTTCACCCCTCCACTTT. J is TRBJ1-6 and V is TRBV6-6; possible D gene TRBD1, 6 bases. The germline gives CDR1 MNHNY, CDR2 SVGAGI (reference sequence). Trimming removed 4 bases at V and 9 bases at J, with 10 bases between. The CDR3 totals 13 residues.

The CDR3 here is CASSLRTTNEQYF. The DNA for the CDR3 is TGTGCCAGCAGTTTGAGAACAACGAATGAGCAGTACTTC. The gene calls are TRBV12-3 or TRBV12-4 and TRBJ2-7, with no clear D. The CDR3 loop spans 13 amino acids. The germline V and J ends were trimmed by 3 bases and 7 bases, with 13 bases remaining between them.

This clonotype was picked up a small number of times. The chain uses TRBV20-1 and TRBJ1-2; D perhaps matches TRBD1 (6 bases). The V and J ends lost 4 bases and 6 bases respectively, with 15 bases between them. The CDR3 contains 13 residues. Germline values: CDR1 DFQATT, CDR2 SNEGSKA (reference sequence). Written as DNA, the CDR3 is TGCAGTGCTACCGACAGGACCCCCGATGGCTACACCTTC. Translating it yields CSATDRTPDGYTF.

This clonotype was recorded a few times. V and J are TRBV20-1 and TRBJ1-1; 10 positions agree with TRBD1. The CDR3 extends over 14 amino acids. Unmatched junction bases numbered 4, after V lost 4 bases and J lost 2 bases. The V gene's germline CDR1 is DFQATT and CDR2 SNEGSKA (reference sequence). This CDR3 is CSAKTGGYNTEAFF. CDR3 in DNA: TGCAGTGCTAAGACAGGGGGCTACAACACTGAAGCTTTCTTT.

This clonotype was detected a few times. V gene TRBV11-2 combines with J gene TRBJ2-7, with D maybe TRBD2 (6 bases). Germline values: CDR1 SGHAT, CDR2 FQNNGV. The CDR3 totals 17 residues. V lost 1 base and J lost 0, with 16 bases in between. The CDR3 DNA is TGTGCCAGCAGCTTAGGGAGGTGGATAGCGGTCTCCTACGAGCAGTACTTC. It codes for CASSLGRWIAVSYEQYF.

This clonotype appeared a few times. The V call is TRBV9, the J call TRBJ2-1, with 7 bases that match TRBD2. With V trimmed by 0 bases and J by 7 bases, 7 bases remained unmatched. The CDR3 covers 15 residues. From germline, CDR1 is SGDLS and CDR2 YYNGEE. CDR3 amino acids: CASSVGLAAGNEQFF. The DNA for the CDR3 is TGTGCCAGCAGCGTAGGCCTAGCGGCTGGAAATGAGCAGTTCTTC.

This rearrangement joins TRBV20-1 to TRBJ2-3; D remains unclear. This CDR3 has 11 residues. Germline values: CDR1 DFQATT, CDR2 SNEGSKA (reference sequence). Trimming removed 6 bases from V and 9 bases from J, with 13 bases in between. The CDR3 protein is CSATRAPTQYF. The CDR3 region has the DNA TGCAGTGCCACCCGAGCCCCAACGCAGTATTTT.

This chain uses TRBV14 with TRBJ2-4, with 8 nucleotides matching TRBD1. Germline trimming cut 1 base from V and 6 bases from J; bases unmatched to any gene: 11. Looked up from germline, CDR1 is SGHDN and CDR2 is FVKESK. The CDR3 has 17 residues. CDR3: CASSQVGGQEPLNIQYF. In DNA form, the CDR3 reads TGTGCCAGCAGCCAAGTGGGGGGACAGGAACCGTTAAACATTCAGTACTTC.

This chain uses TRBV25-1 with TRBJ1-1; a possible D gene is TRBD1 (6 bases). The CDR3 runs to 16 residues. The germline CDR1 and CDR2 sequences are MGHDK and SYGVNS. Trimming took off 8 bases at V and 4 bases at J, with 23 bases between the two ends. The CDR3 bases are TGTGCCAGCTCCTCCCCCTGGGGGGCGTTGGGCACTGAAGCTTTCTTT. It is translated as CASSSPWGALGTEAFF. The complete variable domain, with remaining parts taken from reference TRBV25-1 and TRBJ1-1, reads EADIYQTPRYLVIGTGKKITLECSQTMGHDKMYWYQQDPGMELHLIHYSYGVNSTEKGDLSSESTVSRIRTEHFPLTLESARPSHTSQYLCASSSPWGALGTEAFFGQGTRLTVV.

In this sample, this clonotype turned up a few times. The chain combines TRBV6-1 with TRBJ2-7; 8 nucleotides agree with TRBD2. Looked up from germline, CDR1 is MNHNS and CDR2 is SASEGT. The CDR3 contains 20 residues. J gave up 1 base and V 3 bases, and 20 bases lay outside the gene matches. CDR3 sequence: CASSDLLWDPSSGPSYEQYF. The CDR3 DNA reads TGTGCCAGCAGTGATCTCCTTTGGGATCCTTCTAGCGGGCCTTCCTACGAGCAGTACTTC.

There are a few counts of this clonotype. The gene calls are TRBV12-5 and TRBJ2-3; D possibly matches TRBD1 or TRBD2 (5 bases each). Trimming stripped 8 bases from V and 4 bases from J, with 13 bases between. Germline loops: CDR1 LGHNT, CDR2 FRNRAP. The length of the CDR3 is 13 residues. CDR3 amino acids: CASCVGGPDTQYF. The CDR3 coding sequence is TGTGCTAGTTGCGTTGGGGGACCAGATACGCAGTATTTT.